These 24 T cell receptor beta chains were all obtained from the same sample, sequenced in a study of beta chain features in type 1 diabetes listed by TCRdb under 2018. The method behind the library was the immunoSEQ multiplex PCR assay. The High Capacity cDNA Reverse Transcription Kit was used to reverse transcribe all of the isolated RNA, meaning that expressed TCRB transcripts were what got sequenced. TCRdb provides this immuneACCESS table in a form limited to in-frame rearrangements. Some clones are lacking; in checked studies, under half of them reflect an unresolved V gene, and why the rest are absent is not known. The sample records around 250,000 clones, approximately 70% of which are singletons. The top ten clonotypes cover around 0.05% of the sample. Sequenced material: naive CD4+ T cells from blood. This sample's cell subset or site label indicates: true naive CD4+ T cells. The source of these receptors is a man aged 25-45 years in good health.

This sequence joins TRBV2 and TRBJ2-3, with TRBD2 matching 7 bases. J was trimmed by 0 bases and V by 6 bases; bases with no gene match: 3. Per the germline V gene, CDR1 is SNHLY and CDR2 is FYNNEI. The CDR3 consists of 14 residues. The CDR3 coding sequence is TGTGCCAGCAGGGAGCGGGGTAGCACAGATACGCAGTATTTT. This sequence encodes CASRERGSTDTQYF.

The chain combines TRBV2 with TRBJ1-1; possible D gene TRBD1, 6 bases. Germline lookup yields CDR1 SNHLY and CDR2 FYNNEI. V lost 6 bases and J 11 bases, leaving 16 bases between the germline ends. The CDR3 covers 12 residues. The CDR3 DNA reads TGTGCCAGCAGGGCTAGACAGGAAATGGCTTTCTTT. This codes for CASRARQEMAFF.

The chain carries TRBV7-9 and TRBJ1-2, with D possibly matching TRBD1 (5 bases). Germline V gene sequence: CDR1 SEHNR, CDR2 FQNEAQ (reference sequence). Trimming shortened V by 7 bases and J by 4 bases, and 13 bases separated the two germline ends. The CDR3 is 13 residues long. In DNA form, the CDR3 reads TGTGCCAGCACAACTTCAGGGACCTATGGCTACACCTTC. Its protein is CASTTSGTYGYTF.

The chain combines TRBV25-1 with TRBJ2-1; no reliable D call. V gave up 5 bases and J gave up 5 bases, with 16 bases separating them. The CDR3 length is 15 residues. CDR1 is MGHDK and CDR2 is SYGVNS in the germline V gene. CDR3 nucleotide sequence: TGTGCCAGCAGTAATCTTCTCGGAATAGACAATGAGCAGTTCTTC. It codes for CASSNLLGIDNEQFF.

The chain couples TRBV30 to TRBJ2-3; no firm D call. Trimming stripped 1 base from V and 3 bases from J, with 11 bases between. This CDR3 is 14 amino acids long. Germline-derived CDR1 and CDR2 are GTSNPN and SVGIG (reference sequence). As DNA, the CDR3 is TGTGCCTGGAGTGGGCGGATCCTGACAGATACGCAGTATTTT. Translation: CAWSGRILTDTQYF.

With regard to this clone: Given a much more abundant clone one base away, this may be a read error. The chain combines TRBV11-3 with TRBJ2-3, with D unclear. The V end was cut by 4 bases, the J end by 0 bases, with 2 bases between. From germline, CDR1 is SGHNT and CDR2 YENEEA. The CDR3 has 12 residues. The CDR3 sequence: CASSSSTDTQYF. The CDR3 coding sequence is TGTGCCAGCAGCTCTAGCACAGATACGCAGTATTTT.

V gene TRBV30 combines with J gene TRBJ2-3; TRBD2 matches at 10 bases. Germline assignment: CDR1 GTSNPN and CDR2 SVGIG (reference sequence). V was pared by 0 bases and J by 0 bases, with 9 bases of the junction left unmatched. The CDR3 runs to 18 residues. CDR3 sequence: CAWSVRLAGVSSTDTQYF. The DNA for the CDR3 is TGTGCCTGGAGTGTACGTCTAGCGGGGGTCTCTAGCACAGATACGCAGTATTTT. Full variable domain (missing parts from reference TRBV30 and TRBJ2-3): SQTIHQWPATLVQPVGSPLSLECTVEGTSNPNLYWYRQAAGRGLQLLFYSVGIGQISSEVPQNLSASRPQDRQFILSSKKLLLSDSGFYLCAWSVRLAGVSSTDTQYFGPGTRLTVL.

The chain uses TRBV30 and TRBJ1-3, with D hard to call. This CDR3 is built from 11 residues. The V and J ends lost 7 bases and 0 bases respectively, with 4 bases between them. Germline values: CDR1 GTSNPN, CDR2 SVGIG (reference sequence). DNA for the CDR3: TGTGCCTTCGACTCTGGAAACACCATATATTTT. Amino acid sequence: CAFDSGNTIYF.

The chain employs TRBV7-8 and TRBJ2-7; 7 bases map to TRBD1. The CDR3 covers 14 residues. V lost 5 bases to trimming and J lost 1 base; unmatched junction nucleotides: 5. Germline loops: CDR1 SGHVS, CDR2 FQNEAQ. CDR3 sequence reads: CASSAGDSSYEQYF. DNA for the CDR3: TGTGCCAGCAGCGCAGGGGACAGTTCCTACGAGCAGTACTTC. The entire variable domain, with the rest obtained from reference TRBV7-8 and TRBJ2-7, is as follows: GAGVSQSPRYKVAKRGQDVALRCDPISGHVSLFWYQQALGQGPEFLTYFQNEAQLDKSGLPSDRFFAERPEGSVSTLKIQRTQQEDSAVYLCASSAGDSSYEQYFGPGTRLTVT.

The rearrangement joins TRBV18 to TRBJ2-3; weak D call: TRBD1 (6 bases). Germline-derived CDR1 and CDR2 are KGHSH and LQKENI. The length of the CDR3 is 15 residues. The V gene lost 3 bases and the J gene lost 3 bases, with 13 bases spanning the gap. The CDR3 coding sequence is TGTGCCAGCTCACCGCCCGGCAGGGGAACAGATACGCAGTATTTT. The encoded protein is CASSPPGRGTDTQYF.

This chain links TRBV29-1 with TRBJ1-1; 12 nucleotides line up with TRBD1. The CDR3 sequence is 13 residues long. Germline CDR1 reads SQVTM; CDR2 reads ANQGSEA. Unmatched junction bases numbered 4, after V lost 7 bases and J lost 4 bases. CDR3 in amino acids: CSGDRGHGTEAFF. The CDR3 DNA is TGCAGCGGGGACAGGGGGCATGGCACTGAAGCTTTCTTT. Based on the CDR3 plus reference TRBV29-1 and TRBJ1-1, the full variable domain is SAVISQKPSRDICQRGTSLTIQCQVDSQVTMMFWYRQQPGQSLTLIATANQGSEATYESGFVIDKFPISRPNLTFSTLTVSNMSPEDSSIYLCSGDRGHGTEAFFGQGTRLTVV.

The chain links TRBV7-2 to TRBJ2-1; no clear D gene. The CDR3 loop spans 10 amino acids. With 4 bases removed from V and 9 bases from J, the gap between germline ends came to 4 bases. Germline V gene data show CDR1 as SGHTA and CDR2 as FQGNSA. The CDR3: CASSSREQFF. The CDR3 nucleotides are TGTGCCAGCAGCTCCCGTGAGCAGTTCTTC.

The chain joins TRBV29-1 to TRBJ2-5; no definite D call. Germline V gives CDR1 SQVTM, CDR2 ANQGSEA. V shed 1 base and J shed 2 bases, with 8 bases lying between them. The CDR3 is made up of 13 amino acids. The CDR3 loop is CSVEVRIQETQYF. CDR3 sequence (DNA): TGCAGCGTTGAAGTCCGGATTCAAGAGACCCAGTACTTC.

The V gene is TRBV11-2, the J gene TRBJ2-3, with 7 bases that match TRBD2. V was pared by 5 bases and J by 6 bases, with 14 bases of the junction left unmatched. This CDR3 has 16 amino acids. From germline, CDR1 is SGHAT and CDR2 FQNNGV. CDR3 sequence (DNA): TGTGCCAGCAGCCCCGGTTTTAGCGGGCGTGCTGATACGCAGTATTTT. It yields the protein CASSPGFSGRADTQYF. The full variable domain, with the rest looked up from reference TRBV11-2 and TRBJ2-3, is EAGVAQSPRYKIIEKRQSVAFWCNPISGHATLYWYQQILGQGPKLLIQFQNNGVVDDSQLPKDRFSAERLKGVDSTLKIQPAKLEDSAVYLCASSPGFSGRADTQYFGPGTRLTVL.

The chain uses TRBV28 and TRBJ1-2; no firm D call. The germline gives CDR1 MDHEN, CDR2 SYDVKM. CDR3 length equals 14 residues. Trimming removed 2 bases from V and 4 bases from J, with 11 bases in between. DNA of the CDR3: TGTGCCAGCAGTTTACTAGGCAGAGGCTATGGCTACACCTTC. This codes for CASSLLGRGYGYTF.

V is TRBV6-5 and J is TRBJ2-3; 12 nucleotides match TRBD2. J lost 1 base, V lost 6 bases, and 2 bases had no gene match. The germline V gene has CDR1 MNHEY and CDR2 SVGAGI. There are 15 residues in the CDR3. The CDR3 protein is CASSRLAGGTDTQYF. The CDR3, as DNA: TGTGCCAGCAGCCGACTAGCGGGGGGCACAGATACGCAGTATTTT.

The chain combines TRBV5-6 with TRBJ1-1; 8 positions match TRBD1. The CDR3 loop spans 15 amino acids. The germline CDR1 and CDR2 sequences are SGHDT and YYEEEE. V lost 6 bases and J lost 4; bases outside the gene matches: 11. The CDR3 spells CASTLGQGWLTEAFF. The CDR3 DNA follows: TGTGCCAGCACCTTAGGACAGGGTTGGCTCACTGAAGCTTTCTTT.

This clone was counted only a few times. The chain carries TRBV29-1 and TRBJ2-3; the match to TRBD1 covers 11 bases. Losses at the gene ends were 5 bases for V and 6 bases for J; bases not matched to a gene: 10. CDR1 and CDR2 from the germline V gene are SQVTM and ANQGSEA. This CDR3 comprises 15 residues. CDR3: CSVTLSGQGEDTQYF. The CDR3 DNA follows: TGCAGCGTTACCTTATCGGGACAGGGGGAGGATACGCAGTATTTT.

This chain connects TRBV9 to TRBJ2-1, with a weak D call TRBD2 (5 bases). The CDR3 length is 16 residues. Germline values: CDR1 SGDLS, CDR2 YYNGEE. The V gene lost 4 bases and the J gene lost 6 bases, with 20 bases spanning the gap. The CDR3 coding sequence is TGTGCCAGCAGCCTTGCCGGGCCTAGCCATTTCAATGAGCAGTTCTTC. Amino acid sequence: CASSLAGPSHFNEQFF.

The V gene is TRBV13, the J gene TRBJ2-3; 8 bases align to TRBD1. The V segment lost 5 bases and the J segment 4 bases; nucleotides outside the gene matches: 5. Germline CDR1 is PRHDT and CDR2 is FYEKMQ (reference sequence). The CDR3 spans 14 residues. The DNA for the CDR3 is TGTGCCAGCAGCCCAAGACAGGGGCCAGATACGCAGTATTTT. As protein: CASSPRQGPDTQYF.

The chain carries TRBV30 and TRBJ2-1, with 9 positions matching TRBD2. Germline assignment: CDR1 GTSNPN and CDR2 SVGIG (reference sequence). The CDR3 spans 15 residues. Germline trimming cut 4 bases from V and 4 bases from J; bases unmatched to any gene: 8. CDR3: CAWTRGRASYNEQFF. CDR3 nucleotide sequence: TGTGCCTGGACGCGCGGGAGGGCCTCTTACAATGAGCAGTTCTTC.

CDR3 sequence: CASSVGAWTDTQYF. CDR3 nucleotides: TGTGCCAGCTCCGTTGGAGCGTGGACAGATACGCAGTATTTT. The rearrangement uses TRBV27 and TRBJ2-3; D gene unclear. The CDR3 length is 14 residues. Germline CDR1 is MNHEY and CDR2 is SMNVEV (reference sequence). Deletions cut 8 bases from V and 3 bases from J, with 15 bases between.

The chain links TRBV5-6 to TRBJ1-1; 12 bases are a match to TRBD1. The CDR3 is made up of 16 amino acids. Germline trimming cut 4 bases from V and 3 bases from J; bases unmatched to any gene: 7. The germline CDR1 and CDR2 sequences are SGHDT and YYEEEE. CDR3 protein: CASSRDRGRGDTEAFF. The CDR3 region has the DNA TGTGCCAGCAGCCGGGACAGGGGGCGAGGTGACACTGAAGCTTTCTTT. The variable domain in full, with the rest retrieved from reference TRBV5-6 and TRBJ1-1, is DAGVTQSPTHLIKTRGQQVTLRCSPKSGHDTVSWYQQALGQGPQFIFQYYEEEERQRGNFPDRFSGHQFPNYSSELNVNALLLGDSALYLCASSRDRGRGDTEAFFGQGTRLTVV.

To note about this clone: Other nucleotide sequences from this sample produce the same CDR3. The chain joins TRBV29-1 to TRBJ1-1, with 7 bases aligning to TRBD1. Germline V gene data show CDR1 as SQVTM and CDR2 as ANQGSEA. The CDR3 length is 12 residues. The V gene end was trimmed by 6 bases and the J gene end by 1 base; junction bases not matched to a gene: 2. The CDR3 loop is CSVHRGNTEAFF. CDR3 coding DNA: TGCAGCGTCCACAGGGGGAACACTGAAGCTTTCTTT.